The rows below give T cell receptor beta chains drawn from one sample of a study of shared clonotypes between healthy human individuals. TCRdb keeps only in-frame clones here, not all; method: immunoSEQ multiplex PCR. The table includes about 1.1 million clones, about 84% detected once. The sequenced material came from memory CD4+ T cells from PBMCs. These receptors originate from a man aged 18 to 30 in good health. Some clones in this sample may be carry-over from other donors' samples. CDR3s include the opening cysteine and the closing phenylalanine or tryptophan. The D gene is left open where the match is weak. Where a row states a size, it is once, few, many or the class of an expanded clone; other rows omit it.

13	TRBV5-4	TRBJ1-1	-	-	CASSLQGNTEAFF	TGTGCCAGCAGCTTACAAGGGAACACTGAAGCTTTCTTT
15	TRBV2	TRBJ1-1	few	TRBD1	CASSEEGQLNAEAFF	TGTGCCAGCAGTGAGGAGGGACAGTTGAACGCTGAAGCTTTCTTT
12	TRBV28	TRBJ2-2	-	-	CASSLRGRELFF	TGTGCCAGCAGTTTAAGGGGCAGGGAGCTGTTTTTT
13	TRBV5-1	TRBJ1-2	-	-	CASSPDGDYGYTF	TGCGCCAGCAGCCCTGACGGAGACTATGGCTACACCTTC
13	TRBV4-3	TRBJ2-3	-	-	CASSQQGGISQYF	TGCGCCAGCAGCCAACAAGGGGGGATTTCGCAGTATTTT
13	TRBV5-4	TRBJ2-2	-	-	CASSLPGSGELFF	TGTGCCAGCAGCCTCCCGGGGTCCGGGGAGCTGTTTTTT
13	TRBV5-1	TRBJ1-1	-	-	CASSFWSGGEAFF	TGCGCCAGCAGCTTCTGGTCTGGTGGTGAAGCTTTCTTT
12	TRBV30	TRBJ2-1	-	-	CAWSGVFNEQFF	TGTGCCTGGAGTGGGGTTTTCAATGAGCAGTTCTTC
15	TRBV9	TRBJ2-7	-	-	CASSVKTDEAYEQYF	TGTGCCAGCAGCGTAAAGACGGATGAAGCCTACGAGCAGTACTTC
13	TRBV30	TRBJ2-5	-	-	CAWSLMGQETQYF	TGTGCCTGGAGTCTGATGGGGCAAGAGACCCAGTACTTC
15	TRBV27	TRBJ2-7	-	-	CASSLTSAFWYEQYF	TGTGCCAGCAGTTTAACGTCTGCCTTTTGGTACGAGCAGTACTTC
15	TRBV7-8	TRBJ1-4	-	-	CASSLLAGLSEKLFF	TGTGCCAGCAGCTTACTCGCAGGGTTAAGTGAAAAACTGTTTTTT
17	TRBV2	TRBJ2-5	few	-	CASSEGWGGGAGETQYF	TGTGCCAGCAGTGAAGGTTGGGGAGGGGGAGCCGGAGAGACCCAGTACTTC
15	TRBV5-1	TRBJ2-5	-	-	CASSSLTTSQETQYF	TGCGCCAGCAGCTCTTTGACTACTAGTCAAGAGACCCAGTACTTC
15	TRBV6-5	TRBJ2-1	-	TRBD2	CASSYTTSGSDEQFF	TGTGCCAGCAGTTACACGACTAGCGGGAGCGATGAGCAGTTCTTC
19	TRBV18	TRBJ1-1	-	TRBD1	CASSPLSLGQGGSYTEAFF	TGTGCCAGCTCACCACTCTCCCTCGGACAGGGGGGCAGCTACACTGAAGCTTTCTTT
14	TRBV7-3	TRBJ1-1	-	TRBD1	CASSFRDRGTEAFF	TGTGCCAGCAGCTTTCGGGACAGGGGCACTGAAGCTTTCTTT
12	TRBV29-1	TRBJ1-2	-	-	CSVVVGGSGYTF	TGCAGCGTTGTAGTCGGGGGCAGTGGCTACACCTTC